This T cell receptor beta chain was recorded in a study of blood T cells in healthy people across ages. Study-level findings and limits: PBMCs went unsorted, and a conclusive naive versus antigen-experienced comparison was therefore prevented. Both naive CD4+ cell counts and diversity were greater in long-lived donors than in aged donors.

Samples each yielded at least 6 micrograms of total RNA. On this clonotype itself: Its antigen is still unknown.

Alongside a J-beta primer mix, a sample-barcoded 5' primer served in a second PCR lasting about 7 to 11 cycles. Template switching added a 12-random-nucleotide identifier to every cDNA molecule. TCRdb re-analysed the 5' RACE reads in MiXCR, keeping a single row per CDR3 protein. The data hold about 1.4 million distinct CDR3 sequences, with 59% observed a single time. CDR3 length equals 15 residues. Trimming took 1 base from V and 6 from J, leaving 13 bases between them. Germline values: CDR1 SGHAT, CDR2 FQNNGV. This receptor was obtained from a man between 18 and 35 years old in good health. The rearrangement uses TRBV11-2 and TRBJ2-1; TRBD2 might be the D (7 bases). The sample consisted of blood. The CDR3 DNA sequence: TGTGCCAGCAGCTTAGGCCGGGGGGCAAGCAATGAGCAGTTCTTC. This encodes CASSLGRGASNEQFF.